This T cell receptor beta chain was sequenced for a study of blood T cell repertoires in COVID-19 (dated by TCRdb to about 2020). General notes on the study: Collaborator samples came from the United States, Italy and Spain and covered acute and convalescent phases of COVID-19. A freely available public database, intended as a resource for researchers studying the immune response to SARS-CoV-2, is where the repertoires were released. The samples were drawn from two sources: the first 160 participants of the ongoing ImmuneRACE study, and approximately 1,300 subjects contributed by 6 global collaborators. Where HLA class I and class II types were available, the types were taken from metadata supplied by the sample provider, not from assay-based typing. The prospective study material was composed of cDNA or gDNA derived from T cells, B-cell-depleted T cells, or PBMCs. Sample metadata almost always included a de-identified subject ID, COVID-19 status, age in years and sex. Deeply sampled blood TCRbeta repertoires from subjects exposed to, actively infected with, or recovered from COVID-19 were included in the dataset.

The immunoSEQ Assay, a bias-controlled multiplex PCR, was used to amplify TCRbeta CDR3 regions from genomic DNA. The published analysis was carried out like this. Within the assay, amplification of reference gene primers was used to estimate how many nucleated cells each sample contained. To quantify the absolute abundance of each unique TCRbeta CDR3 rearrangement, sequence reads were collapsed and filtered. For each sample, productive Simpson clonality was calculated as the square root of Simpson's diversity index across productive rearrangements. TCRdb took over this immuneACCESS table, retaining in-frame rearrangements with V and J assigned. Such tables are incomplete; in checked studies, under half of the missing clones stem from an unresolved V gene, and the remainder is unexplained. That table furnishes V, J and clone size, whereas the DNA furnished D and trimming. The sample table holds about 250,000 clones, of which around 88% were seen once. The ten largest clones represent roughly 6.8% of the sample.

One collaborating source in Seattle enrolled patients while the patients were actively infected and followed the patients over time throughout the course of disease. The collaborating institutions used their own protocols to collect whole blood in K2EDTA tubes. For TCRbeta analysis, collaborator samples were shipped as frozen whole blood, as isolated PBMCs, or as DNA extracted from either sample type. A word on this clone: Its recognized antigen is unknown. No clone much larger than this one lies a single base away; base qualities are absent.

The investigation overall reported the following: How much clinical and demographic metadata was included differed by source and by participant, and the metadata was provided uncurated.

Sequenced sample: peripheral blood. This receptor was obtained from a woman between 25 and 40 years old with COVID-19, enrolled during active disease.

This receptor carries the CDR3 CASSPYSLAGVSETQYF. The nucleotides read TGTGCCAGCAGCCCTTACTCCCTAGCGGGGGTTTCAGAGACCCAGTACTTC. The chain is made from TRBV28 and TRBJ2-5; TRBD2 agrees with 10 junctional bases. Based on the germline V gene, the CDR1 and CDR2 sequences are MDHEN and SYDVKM. Here V drops 6 bases and J drops 4 bases, and the junction holds 14 bases not matched to any gene. The cysteine opens and the phenylalanine closes a CDR3 of 17 amino acids. Solely the CDR3 DNA is kept, with 51 bases framed from the first base.